A single sample gave rise to the 9 T cell receptor beta chains below, sequenced in a study of post-analysis software for immune sequencing data. The antigens for these receptors are not known. Unique molecular identifiers were built into the TCR beta cDNA libraries. TCRdb redid the calling of the PCR reads with MiXCR, one entry per CDR3 protein. The sample has approximately 570,000 distinct CDR3 sequences; 44% are singletons. Study results and caveats: Comparison of patients with controls showed five TRBV segments more frequent in patients, TRBV5-6, TRBV5-1 and TRBV20-1 among them.

The sample was blood. All receptors come from a girl aged 5-17 years with multiple sclerosis.

The V and J genes are TRBV2 and TRBJ1-2; D is undetermined. Germline-derived CDR1 and CDR2 are SNHLY and FYNNEI. The CDR3 sequence is 12 residues long. Between the trimmed V and J ends, which lost 4 bases and 7 bases, there was a span of 10 bases. CDR3: CASSVDLPGYTF. The DNA for the CDR3 is TGTGCCAGCAGTGTGGACTTGCCTGGCTACACCTTC.

The chain joins TRBV12-3 or TRBV12-4 to TRBJ2-3, with TRBD2 matching 7 bases. Trimming removed 10 bases from V and 4 bases from J; junction bases left unmatched: 11. The CDR3 runs 14 residues. CDR3 nucleotides: TGTGCCACCTTGGGGAGCGGGGTGGCAGATACGCAGTATTTT. Protein: CATLGSGVADTQYF.

This clonotype turned up a few times. This chain links TRBV13 with TRBJ2-7; possibly TRBD1 or TRBD2 for D (6 bases each). The CDR3 sequence is 14 residues long. Germline CDR1 is PRHDT and CDR2 is FYEKMQ (reference sequence). The ends were cut back, 8 bases at V and 3 bases at J, with 17 bases in the middle. The CDR3 is CASAPLGGSYEQYF. CDR3 in DNA: TGTGCCAGCGCCCCCCTAGGGGGGAGCTACGAGCAGTACTTC. The full variable domain, rest sourced from reference TRBV13 and TRBJ2-7, is AAGVIQSPRHLIKEKRETATLKCYPIPRHDTVYWYQQGPGQDPQFLISFYEKMQSDKGSIPDRFSAQQFSDYHSELNMSSLELGDSALYFCASAPLGGSYEQYFGPGTRLTVT.

In this sample, this clonotype turned up a few times. V is TRBV20-1 and J is TRBJ2-7, with D unclear. The CDR3 totals 14 residues. The germline gives CDR1 DFQATT, CDR2 SNEGSKA (reference sequence). The germline V and J ends were trimmed by 8 bases and 6 bases, with 23 bases remaining between them. The CDR3 coding sequence is TGCAGTCCGCTCGAGCTAATCGAAGCGAGCGAGCAGTACTTC. Amino acids: CSPLELIEASEQYF.

The chain combines TRBV6-5 with TRBJ2-2, with TRBD1 identical over 8 bases. V lost 5 bases and J lost 3; bases outside the gene matches: 8. Germline V CDR1 and CDR2: MNHEY, SVGAGI. CDR3 size: 16 residues. CDR3 protein: CASSRDRGGYTGELFF. The CDR3 DNA reads TGTGCCAGCAGTCGCGACAGGGGCGGTTACACCGGGGAGCTGTTTTTT.

The gene calls are TRBV20-1 and TRBJ1-6; TRBD1 matches at 7 bases. The CDR3 is 13 residues long. After removal of 6 bases from V and 7 bases from J, the junction contained 6 bases not matched to a gene. Germline CDR1 and CDR2: DFQATT and SNEGSKA (reference sequence). The CDR3 loop is CSARGRGNSPLHF. The CDR3 bases are TGCAGTGCCCGAGGCAGGGGGAATTCACCCCTCCACTTT.

The chain recombines TRBV12-3 or TRBV12-4 with TRBJ2-7, with D possibly matching TRBD1 (5 bases). Deletions cut 6 bases from V and 2 bases from J, with 8 bases between. CDR3 length equals 12 residues. The CDR3 loop is CASRKGTYEQYF. For the CDR3, the DNA is TGTGCCAGCAGGAAGGGGACCTACGAGCAGTACTTC.

CDR3 sequence reads: CASSLETPYTYNEQFF. CDR3 DNA sequence: TGCGCCAGCAGCTTGGAGACCCCCTATACCTACAATGAGCAGTTCTTC. This chain connects TRBV5-1 to TRBJ2-1; D unresolved. V lost 0 bases to trimming and J lost 2 bases, with 12 bases between them. CDR3 size: 16 residues. In germline, CDR1 is SGHRS, CDR2 YFSETQ.

The CDR3 DNA reads TGTGCCAGCAGCAGCTCGGACAGGCCATACTATGGCTACACCTTC. This codes for CASSSSDRPYYGYTF. The gene calls are TRBV7-2 and TRBJ1-2, with 7 nucleotides matching TRBD1. CDR1 and CDR2 (germline): SGHTA, FQGNSA. The CDR3 is 15 residues long. The junction had 9 bases not matched to a gene; V was cut back by 5 bases and J by 3 bases.